Shown below are 16 T cell receptor beta chains from a single sample sequenced in a study of cytomegalovirus exposure and HLA in healthy donors. A multiplex PCR was run with 60 Vbeta primers and 13 Jbeta primers. The protocol was immunoSEQ multiplex PCR, while the TCRdb copy is restricted to in-frame clones and leaves out a portion. The table lists more than 70,000 clones, 77% of them singletons. Sequenced: PBMCs. Receptors were obtained from a man over 45 in good health and CMV-seropositive.

The chain employs TRBV6-5 and TRBJ1-2; 7 nucleotides align to TRBD1. CDR1 is MNHEY and CDR2 is SVGAGI in the germline V gene. The V gene end was trimmed by 5 bases and the J gene end by 2 bases; junction bases not matched to a gene: 5. This CDR3 comprises 14 residues. The CDR3 bases are TGTGCCAGCAGTCGTCGGGACAGCAACTATGGCTACACCTTC. Its translation: CASSRRDSNYGYTF.

This rearrangement joins TRBV19 to TRBJ1-2; perhaps TRBD1 as D (5 bases). Per the germline V gene, CDR1 is LNHDA and CDR2 is SQIVND (reference sequence). V was cut by 8 bases and J by 8 bases, with 15 bases left in between. There are 12 residues in the CDR3. The CDR3 loop is CASAGLLEGYTF. The CDR3 DNA follows: TGTGCCAGTGCGGGGCTTTTGGAAGGCTACACCTTC.

V and J are TRBV30 and TRBJ2-1; 7 bases are a match to TRBD2. V trimming: 5 bases; J trimming: 6 bases; junction bases outside the gene matches: 10. CDR1 and CDR2 (germline): GTSNPN, SVGIG (reference sequence). The CDR3 runs to 14 residues. CDR3 nucleotides: TGTGCCTGGCTTGGTCTAGCGGCGGGCAATGAGCAGTTCTTC. Translated, it gives CAWLGLAAGNEQFF.

V gene TRBV7-9 combines with J gene TRBJ2-7, with 7 bases aligning to TRBD2. CDR3 size: 14 residues. The junction had 6 bases not matched to a gene; V was cut back by 7 bases and J by 0 bases. The germline V gene encodes CDR1 SEHNR and CDR2 FQNEAQ (reference sequence). The CDR3 spells CASIVGEGSYEQYF. In DNA form, the CDR3 reads TGTGCCAGCATCGTTGGGGAGGGCTCCTACGAGCAGTACTTC.

This clone was observed a few times. This sequence joins TRBV7-2 and TRBJ2-3, with 12 bases aligning to TRBD2. This CDR3 spans 14 amino acids. The trim removed 5 bases at V and 3 bases at J, leaving 0 bases unmatched. Germline values: CDR1 SGHTA, CDR2 FQGNSA. CDR3 region: CASSGLAGTDTQYF. For the CDR3, the DNA is TGTGCCAGCAGCGGACTAGCGGGAACAGATACGCAGTATTTT. Together with reference TRBV7-2 and TRBJ2-3, the CDR3 gives the full variable domain: GAGVSQSPSNKVTEKGKDVELRCDPISGHTALYWYRQSLGQGLEFLIYFQGNSAPDKSGLPSDRFSAERTGGSVSTLTIQRTQQEDSAVYLCASSGLAGTDTQYFGPGTRLTVL.

In nucleotides, the CDR3 is TGTGCCAGCAGCTTAAAAAGCGGATCCACAGATACGCAGTATTTT. The encoded protein is CASSLKSGSTDTQYF. The chain has TRBV7-9 and TRBJ2-3, with a possible D match to TRBD2 (5 bases). The CDR3 is 15 residues long. Germline CDR1 reads SEHNR; CDR2 reads FQNEAQ (reference sequence). V lost 2 bases to trimming and J lost 2 bases, with 11 bases between them.

The chain uses TRBV27 and TRBJ1-1; D gene uncertain. The V gene lost 2 bases and the J gene lost 4 bases, with 14 bases spanning the gap. The CDR3 length is 15 residues. In germline, CDR1 is MNHEY, CDR2 SMNVEV (reference sequence). The CDR3 DNA reads TGTGCCAGCAGTTTAAGGCAGCGCGTTTCCACTGAAGCTTTCTTT. This encodes CASSLRQRVSTEAFF.

The chain carries TRBV2 and TRBJ1-5, with D maybe TRBD1 (5 bases). The CDR3 length is 10 residues. Trimming pared 8 bases from V and 10 bases from J, leaving 9 bases between. From germline, CDR1 is SNHLY and CDR2 FYNNEI. In DNA, the CDR3 is TGTGCCAGCCGACGGACACCCCAGCATTTT. It is translated as CASRRTPQHF.

This sequence joins TRBV4-1 and TRBJ1-6; a possible D gene is TRBD1 (5 bases). CDR1 MGHRA and CDR2 YSYEKL come from the germline V gene. This CDR3 contains 17 residues. V lost 0 bases and J lost 2, with 11 bases in between. CDR3 sequence (DNA): TGCGCCAGCAGCCAAGAATTATGGACACCCTATAATTCACCCCTCCACTTT. Amino acid sequence: CASSQELWTPYNSPLHF.

The chain couples TRBV15 to TRBJ2-3, with TRBD2 as a possible D gene (6 bases). This CDR3 has 14 amino acids. The V gene lost 6 bases and the J gene lost 1 base, with 11 bases spanning the gap. Germline loops: CDR1 LNHNV, CDR2 YYDKDF (reference sequence). The CDR3 DNA reads as TGTGCCACCAGAACTAGCTGGGGCACAGATACGCAGTATTTT. It codes for CATRTSWGTDTQYF.

Notes on this clone: A junction boundary mismatches the germline segment, possibly from a read error. The genes are TRBV6-5 and TRBJ2-4; D is unclear. Per the germline V gene, CDR1 is MNHEY and CDR2 is SVGAGI. This CDR3 is 13 amino acids long. The CDR3 nucleotides are TGTGCCAGCAGTACAGAATTCAAAAACAGTCAGTACTTC. Residues: CASSTEFKNSQYF.

The chain links TRBV15 to TRBJ2-1; 7 bases agree with TRBD2. CDR3 size: 15 residues. With V trimmed by 5 bases and J by 0 bases, 4 bases remained unmatched. CDR1 and CDR2 from the germline V gene are LNHNV and YYDKDF (reference sequence). CDR3 DNA sequence: TGTGCCACCAGCTGGGAGGGCTACTCCTACAATGAGCAGTTCTTC. Protein product: CATSWEGYSYNEQFF.

The chain recombines TRBV30 with TRBJ1-4; possible D gene TRBD1, 6 bases. The length of the CDR3 is 13 residues. V was shortened by 4 bases and J by 4 bases, with 10 bases between the two germline ends. The germline gives CDR1 GTSNPN, CDR2 SVGIG (reference sequence). This CDR3 is CAWTRTVNEKLFF. For the CDR3, the DNA is TGTGCCTGGACTCGGACAGTTAATGAAAAACTGTTTTTT.

This chain joins TRBV27 and TRBJ1-3; 9 bases are shared with TRBD1. CDR1 is MNHEY, CDR2 SMNVEV, per germline (reference sequence). The CDR3 loop spans 15 amino acids. Unmatched junction bases numbered 3, after V lost 6 bases and J lost 0 bases. CDR3 region: CASRRQGVSGNTIYF. DNA of the CDR3: TGTGCCAGCAGACGACAGGGGGTCTCTGGAAACACCATATATTTT.

This chain joins TRBV7-6 and TRBJ1-3; 7 positions match TRBD1. V shed 4 bases, J shed 0 bases, and the junction held 12 bases outside the gene matches. Germline assignment: CDR1 SGHVS and CDR2 FNYEAQ. CDR3 length equals 18 residues. CDR3: CASSSKAGDSASGNTIYF. The DNA of the CDR3 is TGTGCCAGCAGCTCCAAAGCAGGGGACAGTGCCTCTGGAAACACCATATATTTT.

The sample holds a few counts of this clone. The chain has TRBV11-1 and TRBJ2-1; 14 nucleotides align to TRBD2. This CDR3 spans 18 amino acids. CDR1 SGHAT and CDR2 FQDESV come from the germline V gene (reference sequence). After removal of 0 bases from V and 3 bases from J, the junction contained 4 bases not matched to a gene. This CDR3 is CASSLAGLAGANYNEQFF. The CDR3 DNA reads TGTGCCAGCAGCTTAGCGGGACTAGCGGGAGCGAACTACAATGAGCAGTTCTTC.